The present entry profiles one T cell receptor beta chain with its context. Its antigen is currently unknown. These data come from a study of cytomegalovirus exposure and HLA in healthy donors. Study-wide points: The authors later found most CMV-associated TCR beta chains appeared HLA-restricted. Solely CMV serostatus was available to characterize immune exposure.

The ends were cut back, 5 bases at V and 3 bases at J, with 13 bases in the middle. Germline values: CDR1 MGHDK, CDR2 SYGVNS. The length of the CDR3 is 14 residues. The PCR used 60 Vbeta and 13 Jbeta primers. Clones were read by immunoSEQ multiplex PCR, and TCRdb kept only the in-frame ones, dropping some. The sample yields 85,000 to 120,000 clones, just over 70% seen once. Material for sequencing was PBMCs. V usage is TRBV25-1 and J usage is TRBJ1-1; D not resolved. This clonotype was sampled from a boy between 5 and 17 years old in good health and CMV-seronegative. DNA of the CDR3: TGTGCCAGCAGTTACGGGGATAGGTACACTGAAGCTTTCTTT. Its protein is CASSYGDRYTEAFF.